Each of the 21 T cell receptor beta chains below was sequenced from the same sample in a study of T cells after somatic rescue of genetic block. Profiling relied on immunoSEQ multiplex PCR, and the TCRdb table lists in-frame clones only, not all of them. The table includes 110,000 or so clones, 85% to 95% detected once. Source material: peripheral blood mononuclear cells (PBMCs). The receptors derive from a woman aged 18-35 years.

The CDR3 DNA sequence: TGTGCCAGCTCACCACCCTCTGGGGATACGCAGTATTTT. This sequence encodes CASSPPSGDTQYF. The rearrangement uses TRBV18 and TRBJ2-3; D is uncertain. The germline V and J ends were trimmed by 0 bases and 6 bases, with 7 bases remaining between them. Germline V gene lookup returns CDR1 KGHSH and CDR2 LQKENI. The CDR3 spans 13 residues. Full variable domain (missing parts from reference TRBV18 and TRBJ2-3): NAGVMQNPRHLVRRRGQEARLRCSPMKGHSHVYWYRQLPEEGLKFMVYLQKENIIDESGMPKERFSAEFPKEGPSILRIQQVVRGDSAAYFCASSPPSGDTQYFGPGTRLTVL.

This clone was detected a few times. Written as DNA, the CDR3 is TGCAGCGTTGCCCTCGGGACAGTGAACACTGAAGCTTTCTTT. It encodes CSVALGTVNTEAFF. This chain joins TRBV29-1 and TRBJ1-1; 7 bases align to TRBD1. Unmatched junction bases numbered 5, after V lost 4 bases and J lost 0 bases. Germline V gives CDR1 SQVTM, CDR2 ANQGSEA. The CDR3 covers 14 residues.

The chain combines TRBV5-1 with TRBJ1-2; 8 bases map to TRBD1. V lost 3 bases and J lost 2; bases outside the gene matches: 3. The V gene's germline CDR1 is SGHRS and CDR2 YFSETQ. The CDR3 has 14 amino acids. The CDR3 DNA reads as TGCGCCAGCAGCTACAGACAGGGGAACTATGGCTACACCTTC. Protein product: CASSYRQGNYGYTF.

The CDR3, as DNA: TGTGCCAGCAGCTTTACCCTGGCTAGCAAAGAGACCCAGTACTTC. It encodes CASSFTLASKETQYF. The rearrangement uses TRBV7-2 and TRBJ2-5, with D perhaps TRBD2 (5 bases). From germline, CDR1 is SGHTA and CDR2 FQGNSA. V was pared by 3 bases and J by 3 bases, with 14 bases between. CDR3 length: 15 residues.

The gene calls are TRBV7-2 and TRBJ2-5; 7 bases map to TRBD2. V shed 1 base, J shed 4 bases, and the junction held 9 bases outside the gene matches. The CDR3 is 16 amino acids. The germline gives CDR1 SGHTA, CDR2 FQGNSA. The CDR3 here is CASSLERGVVAETQYF. As DNA, the CDR3 is TGTGCCAGCAGCTTAGAACGGGGGGTTGTGGCAGAGACCCAGTACTTC. Based on the CDR3 plus reference TRBV7-2 and TRBJ2-5, the full variable domain is GAGVSQSPSNKVTEKGKDVELRCDPISGHTALYWYRQSLGQGLEFLIYFQGNSAPDKSGLPSDRFSAERTGGSVSTLTIQRTQQEDSAVYLCASSLERGVVAETQYFGPGTRLLVL.

The chain employs TRBV5-1 and TRBJ2-7; 7 bases match TRBD1. The V segment lost 2 bases and the J segment 3 bases; nucleotides outside the gene matches: 5. This CDR3 region has 14 residues. Germline V gene sequence: CDR1 SGHRS, CDR2 YFSETQ. CDR3 sequence: CASSLRGLNYEQYF. DNA for the CDR3: TGCGCCAGCAGCTTAAGGGGGCTCAACTACGAGCAGTACTTC.

V gene TRBV30 combines with J gene TRBJ2-7, with 7 positions matching TRBD1. The CDR3 consists of 12 residues. Germline values: CDR1 GTSNPN, CDR2 SVGIG (reference sequence). Trimming took 5 bases from V and 0 from J; bases not matched to a gene: 1. CDR3 loop: CAWGDSSYEQYF. Written as DNA, the CDR3 is TGTGCCTGGGGGGACAGCTCCTACGAGCAGTACTTC.

This CDR3 reads CARGGFDQPQHF. The CDR3 bases are TGTGCCCGCGGGGGGTTTGATCAGCCCCAGCATTTT. The rearrangement uses TRBV28 and TRBJ1-5; tentatively, D is TRBD1 (5 bases). The germline V and J ends were trimmed by 11 bases and 5 bases, with 13 bases remaining between them. Germline values: CDR1 MDHEN, CDR2 SYDVKM. The CDR3 is 12 residues long.

The J gene is TRBJ1-1, the V gene TRBV19, with D tentatively TRBD1 (6 bases). The CDR3 sequence is 15 residues long. Germline V gene lookup returns CDR1 LNHDA and CDR2 SQIVND (reference sequence). Deletions cut 2 bases from V and 7 bases from J, with 17 bases between. CDR3 in amino acids: CASSILFSGQGEAFF. The CDR3, as DNA: TGTGCCAGTAGTATACTTTTTTCGGGACAAGGTGAAGCTTTCTTT.

The chain has TRBV27 and TRBJ2-6; TRBD1 agrees at 8 bases. The CDR3 spans 20 residues. CDR1 is MNHEY and CDR2 is SMNVEV in the germline V gene (reference sequence). The junction had 12 bases not matched to a gene; V was cut back by 2 bases and J by 0 bases. The CDR3 DNA follows: TGTGCCAGCAGTTTAAGAGGTCGACCGACAGGGGTCTCTGGGGCCAACGTCCTGACTTTC. It yields the protein CASSLRGRPTGVSGANVLTF.

The V and J genes are TRBV5-6 and TRBJ2-1; D uncertain. CDR3 length equals 11 residues. The germline V gene encodes CDR1 SGHDT and CDR2 YYEEEE. Trimming removed 2 bases at V and 8 bases at J, with 5 bases between. The CDR3: CASSFEDEQFF. The CDR3 DNA is TGTGCCAGCAGCTTCGAGGATGAGCAGTTCTTC.

A remark on this clone: Other DNA sequences from this sample encode an identical CDR3 as well. The CDR3 bases are TGTGCCTGGAGTGTAGGAGTAAACACTGAAGCTTTCTTT. It translates to CAWSVGVNTEAFF. The chain joins TRBV30 to TRBJ1-1; D gene uncertain. The CDR3 consists of 13 residues. The germline V and J ends were trimmed by 0 bases and 2 bases, with 7 bases remaining between them. Germline V gene sequence: CDR1 GTSNPN, CDR2 SVGIG (reference sequence).

This rearrangement joins TRBV6-1 to TRBJ2-7; D remains unclear. Trimming stripped 4 bases from V and 3 bases from J, with 10 bases between. In germline, CDR1 is MNHNS, CDR2 SASEGT. The CDR3 has 13 amino acids. Here the CDR3 reads CASSAQAFYEQYF. The CDR3 DNA follows: TGTGCCAGCAGTGCCCAGGCGTTCTACGAGCAGTACTTC.

This chain links TRBV4-3 with TRBJ2-1; 10 positions match TRBD2. This CDR3 has 15 amino acids. Germline V gene sequence: CDR1 LGHNA, CDR2 YSLEER. V shed 1 base, J shed 8 bases, and the junction held 5 bases outside the gene matches. CDR3: CASSQGAGGIDEQFF. The CDR3 nucleotides read TGCGCCAGCAGCCAAGGAGCGGGGGGGATCGATGAGCAGTTCTTC.

The chain combines TRBV7-9 with TRBJ1-1; D might be TRBD1 (5 bases). V was cut by 0 bases and J by 1 base, with 9 bases left in between. There are 15 residues in the CDR3. Germline lookup yields CDR1 SEHNR and CDR2 FQNEAQ (reference sequence). The CDR3 coding sequence is TGTGCCAGCAGCTTAGCAGAGGGGAGGAACACTGAAGCTTTCTTT. Protein sequence: CASSLAEGRNTEAFF.

The chain combines TRBV6-1 with TRBJ1-3; 8 bases fit TRBD1. The CDR3 runs 14 residues. The ends lost 6 bases at V and 4 bases at J; junction bases unmatched: 5. Germline CDR1 is MNHNS and CDR2 is SASEGT. CDR3 residues: CASSRTGFGNTIYF. The CDR3 DNA is TGTGCCAGCAGCCGGACAGGGTTCGGAAACACCATATATTTT.

The genes are TRBV11-2 and TRBJ1-1; D might be TRBD1 (5 bases). Germline loops: CDR1 SGHAT, CDR2 FQNNGV. This CDR3 region has 11 residues. The ends were cut back, 5 bases at V and 6 bases at J, with 7 bases in the middle. This CDR3 is CASSEGPEAFF. CDR3 DNA sequence: TGTGCCAGCAGCGAGGGACCTGAAGCTTTCTTT.

J is TRBJ1-2 and V is TRBV5-6; TRBD1 matches at 7 bases. The J segment lost 10 bases and the V segment lost 4 bases, leaving 13 bases of the junction unmatched. Germline loops: CDR1 SGHDT, CDR2 YYEEEE. The CDR3 covers 14 residues. The CDR3 sequence is CASSDPPRGYDYTF. For the CDR3, the DNA is TGTGCCAGCAGCGACCCCCCCAGGGGGTACGACTACACCTTC. Supplemented by reference TRBV5-6 and TRBJ1-2, the full variable domain reads DAGVTQSPTHLIKTRGQQVTLRCSPKSGHDTVSWYQQALGQGPQFIFQYYEEEERQRGNFPDRFSGHQFPNYSSELNVNALLLGDSALYLCASSDPPRGYDYTFGSGTRLTVV.

This chain uses TRBV27 with TRBJ2-7; 8 bases match TRBD2. CDR3 length: 14 residues. Germline CDR1 is MNHEY and CDR2 is SMNVEV (reference sequence). V was clipped by 5 bases and J by 3 bases; unmatched bases: 6. The CDR3 DNA reads as TGTGCCAGCAGTCCGCAGCGGGGGTACTACGAGCAGTACTTC. Translated: CASSPQRGYYEQYF.

The chain has TRBV19 and TRBJ1-4, with D unclear. The V end was cut by 5 bases, the J end by 5 bases, with 12 bases between. This CDR3 has 14 amino acids. The V gene's germline CDR1 is LNHDA and CDR2 SQIVND (reference sequence). CDR3 sequence reads: CASSPGRQNEKLFF. In DNA form, the CDR3 reads TGTGCCAGTAGTCCTGGACGGCAAAATGAAAAACTGTTTTTT.

For the CDR3, the DNA is TGTGCCAGCAGCTTAGGACGGGGCACCGGGGAGCTGTTTTTT. It translates to CASSLGRGTGELFF. The chain carries TRBV7-9 and TRBJ2-2, with D perhaps matching TRBD2 (5 bases). The V and J ends lost 1 base and 4 bases respectively, with 7 bases between them. CDR3 length equals 14 residues. CDR1 SEHNR and CDR2 FQNEAQ come from the germline V gene (reference sequence).